Each of the 14 T cell receptor beta chains below was sequenced from the same sample in a study of T-cell reconstitution after alpha-beta-depleted transplantation in children. For TCRbeta, the library was prepared with unique molecular identifiers. TCRdb itself ran the PCR reads through MiXCR, one entry per CDR3 protein. The sample consists of 580,000 or so distinct CDR3 sequences, more than 20% of them appearing once. Sequenced material: PBMCs, mostly from graft donor cells, taken 360 days after TCRalphabeta/CD19-depleted stem cell transplant. These receptors all come from a boy under two years old who had a stem cell transplant for acute myeloid leukemia, so the T cells may come from the graft donor.

Comments on this clonotype: A much bigger clone sits one base away, suggesting this may be a read error. The rearrangement joins TRBV6-5 to TRBJ2-2; no clear D. The germline V gene encodes CDR1 MNHEY and CDR2 SVGAGI. The V end was cut by 2 bases, the J end by 3 bases, with 1 base between. This CDR3 spans 12 amino acids. In nucleotides, the CDR3 is TGTGCCAGCAGTTACGACACCGGGGAGCTGTTTTTT. Its translation is CASSYDTGELFF.

There are many counts of this clonotype. The chain links TRBV12-3 or TRBV12-4 to TRBJ2-7; 7 bases agree with TRBD1. With 6 bases clipped from V and 3 bases from J, the junction kept 11 bases outside the gene matches. The CDR3 is made up of 15 amino acids. The CDR3 sequence: CASRTDRASFYEQYV. The CDR3 DNA reads TGTGCCAGCAGGACCGACAGGGCCAGCTTCTACGAGCAGTACGTC.

This clonotype is a singleton in its sample. A much bigger clone sits one base away, suggesting this may be a read error. This CDR3 is CASSPRTGDTKAFF. CDR3 sequence (DNA): TGTGCCAGCAGCCCTCGGACAGGTGACACTAAAGCTTTCTTT. The chain couples TRBV12-3 or TRBV12-4 to TRBJ1-1; 7 positions match TRBD1. The CDR3 spans 14 residues.

The chain employs TRBV20-1 and TRBJ2-7; TRBD2 aligns across 9 bases. CDR1 is DFQATT and CDR2 is SNEGSKA in the germline V gene (reference sequence). The CDR3 extends over 13 amino acids. CDR3 sequence reads: CRPSGGGAREQYV. The CDR3 coding sequence is TGCAGGCCCTCGGGCGGGGGGGCGCGCGAGCAGTACGTC.

This clonotype was seen at least ten times. This sequence joins TRBV7-2 and TRBJ2-7; no reliable D call. This CDR3 spans 14 amino acids. Germline CDR1 reads SGHTA; CDR2 reads FQGNSA. Trimming took 3 bases from V and 3 from J, leaving 12 bases between them. CDR3 sequence (DNA): TGTGCCAGCAGCTTCGATTGGCGCGACTACGAGCAGTACTTC. Its protein is CASSFDWRDYEQYF.

The CDR3 coding sequence is TGTGCCAGCAATAGTGCCGTGTTTAATTACAATGAGCAGTTCTTC. Translating gives CASNSAVFNYNEQFF. The chain is built from TRBV6-2 or TRBV6-3 and TRBJ2-1; D is ambiguous. The CDR3 sequence is 15 residues long. Germline assignment: CDR1 MNHEY and CDR2 SVGEGT. Trimming removed 7 bases at V and 4 bases at J, with 17 bases between.

The chain employs TRBV11-2 and TRBJ1-6; D gene unclear. Germline CDR1 and CDR2: SGHAT and FQNNGV. This CDR3 spans 18 amino acids. Trimming removed 3 bases at V and 8 bases at J, with 23 bases between. The CDR3 region is CASSFEPYTWIGDSPLHF. The DNA for the CDR3 is TGTGCCAGCAGCTTCGAACCATACACCTGGATCGGGGATTCACCCCTCCACTTT.

This rearrangement joins TRBV11-2 to TRBJ2-7; 8 bases align to TRBD1. The germline gives CDR1 SGHAT, CDR2 FQNNGV. The CDR3 is 16 amino acids. V lost 4 bases, J lost 0 bases, and 8 bases stayed unmatched. CDR3 loop: CASSSDRTGSSYEQYV. In DNA form, the CDR3 reads TGTGCCAGCAGCTCAGACAGGACAGGGAGCTCCTACGAGCAGTACGTC.

This clonotype was counted only a few times. The J gene is TRBJ1-2, the V gene TRBV20-1; D unresolved. This CDR3 contains 13 residues. Trimming cost V 1 base and J 6 bases, with 12 bases left between them. Germline V gives CDR1 DFQATT, CDR2 SNEGSKA (reference sequence). The CDR3 loop is CSARAPGPNGYTF. The CDR3 DNA follows: TGCAGTGCTAGAGCCCCAGGACCTAATGGCTACACCTTC.

This clonotype showed up many times. The chain carries TRBV5-1 and TRBJ2-1, with D possibly TRBD1 on 5 matching bases. This CDR3 has 16 amino acids. Germline CDR1 and CDR2: SGHRS and YFSETQ. Between the trimmed V and J ends, which lost 0 bases and 7 bases, there was a span of 17 bases. CDR3 in DNA: TGCGCCAGCAGCTTGGACGGCAGGGTTTTTGTAAATGAGCAGTTCTTC. Translated, it gives CASSLDGRVFVNEQFF.

Only a few counts were recorded for this clonotype. The DNA for the CDR3 is TGTGCCACCAAGGGGGGGGCGGGATCACCTAAAGAGACCCAGTACTTC. Amino acid sequence: CATKGGAGSPKETQYF. The chain combines TRBV6-1 with TRBJ2-5; D is perhaps TRBD2 (7 bases). V was clipped by 10 bases and J by 3 bases, with 24 bases between them. CDR1 and CDR2 from the germline V gene are MNHNS and SASEGT. This CDR3 has 16 residues.

A few counts support this clonotype. V gene TRBV10-3 combines with J gene TRBJ2-7, with D perhaps matching TRBD1 (7 bases). V lost 6 bases and J lost 6, with 21 bases in between. Germline lookup yields CDR1 ENHRY and CDR2 SYGVKD. CDR3 length equals 15 residues. The CDR3 DNA follows: TGTGCCATCAGCGCCACGACAGGGAGGCCGTCCGAGCAGTACGTC. Its protein product is CAISATTGRPSEQYV.

This clonotype came up many times. The V and J genes are TRBV5-6 and TRBJ2-1; a weak D match, TRBD1 (6 bases). Germline values: CDR1 SGHDT, CDR2 YYEEEE. The CDR3 spans 14 residues. Trimming removed 0 bases at V and 3 bases at J, with 7 bases between. In nucleotides, the CDR3 is TGTGCCAGCAGCTTGGGGGACATCTACAATGAGCAGTTCTTC. The encoded protein is CASSLGDIYNEQFF.

The rearrangement joins TRBV7-6 to TRBJ2-1, with 13 bases identical to TRBD2. J was trimmed by 12 bases and V by 5 bases; bases with no gene match: 10. CDR3 length: 15 amino acids. Germline-derived CDR1 and CDR2 are SGHVS and FNYEAQ. CDR3 sequence reads: CASSAQTSGGFPQFF. In nucleotides, the CDR3 is TGTGCCAGCAGCGCACAGACTAGCGGGGGGTTCCCGCAGTTCTTC.